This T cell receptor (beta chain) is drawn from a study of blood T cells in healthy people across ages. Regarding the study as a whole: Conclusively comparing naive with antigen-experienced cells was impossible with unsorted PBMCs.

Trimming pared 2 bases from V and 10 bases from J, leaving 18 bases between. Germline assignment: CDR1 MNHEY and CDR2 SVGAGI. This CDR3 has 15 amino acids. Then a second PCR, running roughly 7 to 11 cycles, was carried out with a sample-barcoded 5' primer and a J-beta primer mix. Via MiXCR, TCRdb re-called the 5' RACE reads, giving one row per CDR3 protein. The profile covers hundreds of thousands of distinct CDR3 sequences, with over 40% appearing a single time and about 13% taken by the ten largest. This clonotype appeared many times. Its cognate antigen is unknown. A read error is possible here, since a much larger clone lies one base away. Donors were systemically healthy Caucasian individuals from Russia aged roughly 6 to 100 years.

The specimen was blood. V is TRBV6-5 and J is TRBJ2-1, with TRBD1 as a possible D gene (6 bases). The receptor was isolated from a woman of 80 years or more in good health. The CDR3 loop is CASSYAQGPLFEQFF. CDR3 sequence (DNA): TGTGCCAGCAGTTACGCACAGGGCCCCCTTTTCGAGCAGTTCTTC.